The 29 T cell receptor beta chains presented below share a single source sample, sequenced in a study of CD8 T cells in Susac syndrome. After extraction with the RNeasy kit, roughly 0.45 to 1 ug of the RNA was reverse transcribed using random hexamers. Each CDR3 protein gets one entry after TCRdb re-called the immunoSEQ multiplex PCR reads with MiXCR. This sample has about 64,000 distinct CDR3 sequences; approximately 94% occur once, and the top ten carry about 0.6%. Sequencing was carried out using CD8+ T cells from PBMCs. The receptors shown here come from a human donor with multiple sclerosis.

The chain joins TRBV19 to TRBJ1-1; no firm D call. V was clipped by 2 bases and J by 1 base, with 5 bases between them. This CDR3 has 13 amino acids. Per germline, CDR1 LNHDA and CDR2 SQIVND (reference sequence). The CDR3 here is CASSISRNTEAFF. CDR3 sequence (DNA): TGTGCCAGTAGTATAAGCAGGAACACTGAAGCTTTCTTT.

CDR3 nucleotide sequence: TGTGCCAGCAGGTCGACAGGGGACACCGGGGAGCTGTTTTTT. Amino acids: CASRSTGDTGELFF. The genes are TRBV12-3 or TRBV12-4 and TRBJ2-2, with 8 bases that match TRBD1. The CDR3 is 14 residues long. V gave up 6 bases and J gave up 3 bases; unmatched junction bases: 3.

The genes are TRBV14 and TRBJ2-7; D unresolved. Germline loops: CDR1 SGHDN, CDR2 FVKESK. This CDR3 is 13 amino acids long. Between the trimmed V and J ends, which lost 0 bases and 3 bases, there was a span of 6 bases. CDR3 amino acids: CASSQDRRYEQYF. CDR3 nucleotides: TGTGCCAGCAGCCAAGATAGGCGCTACGAGCAGTACTTC.

V usage is TRBV28 and J usage is TRBJ2-1; D is undetermined. The germline gives CDR1 MDHEN, CDR2 SYDVKM. The CDR3 is 13 residues long. Deletions cut 4 bases from V and 0 bases from J, with 4 bases between. The CDR3 bases are TGTGCCAGCAGTTCCCGCTCCTACAATGAGCAGTTCTTC. Its translation is CASSSRSYNEQFF.

The chain uses TRBV19 and TRBJ2-1, with D possibly being TRBD1 or TRBD2 (6 bases each). Trimming left V 7 bases short and J 3 bases short, with 16 bases between. This CDR3 comprises 15 residues. Looked up from germline, CDR1 is LNHDA and CDR2 is SQIVND (reference sequence). The CDR3 DNA reads TGTGCCAGTACCTCGGGGGCTGTCGGCTACAATGAGCAGTTCTTC. This codes for CASTSGAVGYNEQFF. Full variable domain (rest looked up from reference TRBV19 and TRBJ2-1): DGGITQSPKYLFRKEGQNVTLSCEQNLNHDAMYWYRQDPGQGLRLIYYSQIVNDFQKGDIAEGYSVSREKKESFPLTVTSAQKNPTAFYLCASTSGAVGYNEQFFGPGTRLTVL.

J is TRBJ2-3 and V is TRBV4-3; the match to TRBD2 covers 11 bases. The germline CDR1 and CDR2 sequences are LGHNA and YSLEER. The CDR3 extends over 17 amino acids. V lost 1 base to trimming and J lost 2 bases; unmatched junction nucleotides: 5. CDR3 sequence reads: CASSQALAGGITDTQYF. The CDR3 DNA follows: TGCGCCAGCAGCCAAGCATTAGCGGGGGGGATCACAGATACGCAGTATTTT.

The chain has TRBV13 and TRBJ2-7; 9 bases line up with TRBD2. There are 14 residues in the CDR3. V trimming: 5 bases; J trimming: 4 bases; junction bases outside the gene matches: 6. Germline CDR1 and CDR2: PRHDT and FYEKMQ (reference sequence). The chain's CDR3 is CASSPATSGYEQYF. DNA of the CDR3: TGTGCCAGCAGCCCGGCGACTAGCGGATACGAGCAGTACTTC.

The chain combines TRBV25-1 with TRBJ2-7; 7 positions agree with TRBD1. Germline trimming cut 8 bases from V and 3 bases from J; bases unmatched to any gene: 7. The CDR3 is 13 amino acids. Germline values: CDR1 MGHDK, CDR2 SYGVNS. As DNA, the CDR3 is TGTGCCAGCGTTGGACAGGTGAGCTACGAGCAGTACTTC. This translates into CASVGQVSYEQYF.

The chain recombines TRBV27 with TRBJ2-7; D is possibly TRBD1 (6 bases). Trimming stripped 6 bases from V and 4 bases from J, with 7 bases between. The CDR3 spans 11 residues. Germline V gene lookup returns CDR1 MNHEY and CDR2 SMNVEV (reference sequence). This chain's CDR3 is CASRQGYEQYF. The CDR3 DNA reads TGTGCCAGCAGACAGGGTTACGAGCAGTACTTC.

The V and J genes are TRBV6-5 and TRBJ2-3, with D possibly TRBD2 on 6 matching bases. The CDR3 is 16 residues long. Germline V gene data show CDR1 as MNHEY and CDR2 as SVGAGI. Trimming removed 0 bases at V and 1 base at J, with 11 bases between. The chain's CDR3 is CASSYSGGYGTDTQYF. The CDR3 nucleotides read TGTGCCAGCAGTTACTCGGGGGGATACGGCACAGATACGCAGTATTTT.

The chain carries TRBV20-1 and TRBJ2-2; TRBD1 or TRBD2 may be the D gene (5 bases each). This CDR3 has 15 amino acids. V lost 1 base and J lost 1, with 10 bases in between. CDR1 and CDR2 (germline): DFQATT, SNEGSKA (reference sequence). CDR3: CSARGRDVNTGELFF. In nucleotides, the CDR3 is TGCAGTGCTAGAGGCCGGGACGTGAACACCGGGGAGCTGTTTTTT.

The table lists this clonotype with a few counts. The rearrangement joins TRBV6-2 or TRBV6-3 to TRBJ2-7; the D is unclear. This CDR3 spans 11 amino acids. Germline V gene sequence: CDR1 MNHEY, CDR2 SVGEGT. Trimming shortened V by 0 bases and J by 7 bases, and 4 bases separated the two germline ends. The chain's CDR3 is CASSYSAEQYF. Here the CDR3 DNA reads TGTGCCAGCAGTTACTCCGCTGAGCAGTACTTC.

V and J are TRBV7-9 and TRBJ2-1; D remains ambiguous. The CDR3 extends over 13 amino acids. The V and J ends lost 4 bases and 9 bases respectively, with 13 bases between them. Germline V gene data show CDR1 as SEHNR and CDR2 as FQNEAQ (reference sequence). This CDR3 is CASSYTTRLEQFF. The DNA for the CDR3 is TGTGCCAGCAGCTACACTACACGGCTTGAGCAGTTCTTC.

The chain recombines TRBV28 with TRBJ2-7; D is unclear. Germline-derived CDR1 and CDR2 are MDHEN and SYDVKM. CDR3 length: 14 amino acids. V lost 1 base to trimming and J lost 2 bases, with 9 bases between them. The CDR3 DNA reads as TGTGCCAGCAGTTTATTCACCTTGCCCTACGAGCAGTACTTC. Protein: CASSLFTLPYEQYF.

CDR3 coding DNA: TGTGCCAGCAGCGTAGGGTGGGGAGAGACCCAGTACTTC. Translated: CASSVGWGETQYF. This sequence joins TRBV9 and TRBJ2-5; no definite D call. This CDR3 has 13 amino acids. Germline assignment: CDR1 SGDLS and CDR2 YYNGEE. Trimming cost V 0 bases and J 4 bases, with 7 bases left between them.

The genes are TRBV2 and TRBJ2-1, with D tentatively TRBD1 (5 bases). The CDR3 sequence is 17 residues long. The V end was cut by 5 bases, the J end by 0 bases, with 17 bases between. The germline V gene has CDR1 SNHLY and CDR2 FYNNEI. CDR3 loop: CASSRGPRQSSYNEQFF. The CDR3 DNA reads TGTGCCAGCAGTAGGGGCCCGCGGCAAAGCTCCTACAATGAGCAGTTCTTC. The whole variable domain, filled in from reference TRBV2 and TRBJ2-1, reads EPEVTQTPSHQVTQMGQEVILRCVPISNHLYFYWYRQILGQKVEFLVSFYNNEISEKSEIFDDQFSVERPDGSNFTLKIRSTKLEDSAMYFCASSRGPRQSSYNEQFFGPGTRLTVL.

This chain links TRBV12-3 or TRBV12-4 with TRBJ2-4; D unclear. The CDR3 length is 14 residues. The V end lost 3 bases, the J end lost 7 bases, and 13 bases lay between the germline ends. The CDR3 DNA follows: TGTGCCAGCAGTTTGGAAGGGTCGGAGAACATTCAGTACTTC. Its translation: CASSLEGSENIQYF.

V and J are TRBV12-3 or TRBV12-4 and TRBJ1-2, with D possibly matching TRBD1 (5 bases). There are 14 residues in the CDR3. Trimming shortened V by 5 bases and J by 8 bases, and 18 bases separated the two germline ends. The CDR3 sequence: CASSLRQIPGGYTF. The CDR3 DNA reads TGTGCCAGCAGTCTCAGACAGATCCCTGGGGGCTACACCTTC.

The chain couples TRBV5-1 to TRBJ1-5, with D unclear. The CDR3 runs to 14 residues. Germline loops: CDR1 SGHRS, CDR2 YFSETQ. V was cut by 4 bases and J by 0 bases, with 8 bases left in between. CDR3 sequence: CASSPGYSNQPQHF. The CDR3 bases are TGCGCCAGCAGCCCAGGTTATAGCAATCAGCCCCAGCATTTT.

This rearrangement joins TRBV27 to TRBJ2-7, with D possibly being TRBD1 (5 bases). Trimming took 9 bases from V and 4 from J, leaving 10 bases between them. The CDR3 totals 11 residues. The germline V gene encodes CDR1 MNHEY and CDR2 SMNVEV (reference sequence). This chain's CDR3 is CASFSGYEQYF. CDR3 nucleotides: TGTGCCAGTTTCTCAGGGTACGAGCAGTACTTC.

The chain is built from TRBV5-4 and TRBJ2-3; weak D call: TRBD2 (7 bases). Per germline, CDR1 SGHNT and CDR2 YYREEE (reference sequence). The CDR3 is 15 amino acids. V was cut by 4 bases and J by 6 bases, with 18 bases left in between. The CDR3 DNA reads TGTGCCAGCAGCCCTATCGCGGGGGCGTCCGATACGCAGTATTTT. This sequence encodes CASSPIAGASDTQYF. The whole variable domain, filled in from reference TRBV5-4 and TRBJ2-3, reads ETGVTQSPTHLIKTRGQQVTLRCSSQSGHNTVSWYQQALGQGPQFIFQYYREEENGRGNFPPRFSGLQFPNYSSELNVNALELDDSALYLCASSPIAGASDTQYFGPGTRLTVL.

This chain links TRBV19 with TRBJ1-1; D is unresolved. V was clipped by 4 bases and J by 5 bases, with 8 bases between them. This CDR3 region has 12 residues. Per germline, CDR1 LNHDA and CDR2 SQIVND (reference sequence). The CDR3, as DNA: TGTGCCAGTAGTACCGGGGTGACTGAAGCTTTCTTT. Amino acids: CASSTGVTEAFF.

The gene calls are TRBV11-2 and TRBJ2-1, with 7 bases identical to TRBD1. The CDR3 is made up of 18 amino acids. Germline loops: CDR1 SGHAT, CDR2 FQNNGV. Trimming cost V 1 base and J 0 bases; bases outside gene matches: 9. Here the CDR3 reads CASSLVFGRGSSYNEQFF. The DNA of the CDR3 is TGTGCCAGCAGCTTAGTATTCGGCAGGGGGAGCTCCTACAATGAGCAGTTCTTC.

In nucleotides, the CDR3 is TGTGCCAGCAGCCAAGAACTCCGCCGCGCGCCCTGGCGGGGCTACACCTTC. The encoded protein is CASSQELRRAPWRGYTF. This chain joins TRBV3-1 and TRBJ1-2; no reliable D call. With 0 bases removed from V and 8 bases from J, the gap between germline ends came to 22 bases. Germline loops: CDR1 LGHDT, CDR2 YNNKEL (reference sequence). There are 17 residues in the CDR3. Combining the CDR3 with reference TRBV3-1 and TRBJ1-2 gives the whole variable domain DTAVSQTPKYLVTQMGNDKSIKCEQNLGHDTMYWYKQDSKKFLKIMFSYNNKELIINETVPNRFSPKSPDKAHLNLHINSLELGDSAVYFCASSQELRRAPWRGYTFGSGTRLTVV.

This chain connects TRBV9 to TRBJ1-2, with D possibly TRBD1 on 5 matching bases. The CDR3 has 15 amino acids. V lost 0 bases and J lost 7, with 16 bases in between. Germline V gene data show CDR1 as SGDLS and CDR2 as YYNGEE. The CDR3 reads CASSVGSSGRGGYTF. The CDR3, as DNA: TGTGCCAGCAGCGTAGGGTCCTCAGGGAGAGGTGGCTACACCTTC.

V gene TRBV4-1 combines with J gene TRBJ2-3; weak D call: TRBD1 (6 bases). Trimming removed 0 bases at V and 5 bases at J, with 15 bases between. The CDR3 loop spans 16 amino acids. In germline, CDR1 is MGHRA, CDR2 YSYEKL. CDR3 sequence (DNA): TGCGCCAGCAGCCAAGAACTCTCCCAGGGGCGAGATACGCAGTATTTT. It codes for CASSQELSQGRDTQYF.

V and J are TRBV5-1 and TRBJ1-2; D may be TRBD1 (5 bases). The V end was cut by 0 bases, the J end by 2 bases, with 11 bases between. Germline V CDR1 and CDR2: SGHRS, YFSETQ. This CDR3 comprises 15 residues. CDR3 DNA sequence: TGCGCCAGCAGCTTGGGTGAAGGGACCAACTATGGCTACACCTTC. Protein: CASSLGEGTNYGYTF.

This clonotype came up a few times. The gene calls are TRBV5-6 and TRBJ1-2, with 8 nucleotides matching TRBD1. Trimming at V came to 3 bases and at J to 4 bases, leaving 2 bases not matched to a gene. Germline V gene data show CDR1 as SGHDT and CDR2 as YYEEEE. CDR3 size: 13 residues. CDR3 region: CASSYGTGYGYTF. The CDR3 region has the DNA TGTGCCAGCAGCTATGGGACAGGCTATGGCTACACCTTC.

J is TRBJ1-2 and V is TRBV11-2; D remains ambiguous. V lost 4 bases and J 5 bases, leaving 11 bases between the germline ends. This CDR3 region has 13 residues. The germline V gene has CDR1 SGHAT and CDR2 FQNNGV. The CDR3 reads CASSSKGSYGYTF. CDR3 nucleotide sequence: TGTGCCAGCAGCTCTAAAGGTTCATATGGCTACACCTTC.